This T cell receptor (beta chain) was observed in a study of blood T cell repertoires in COVID-19. At the level of the study: PBMCs, B-cell-depleted T cells, or T cells were the source of the cDNA or gDNA that made up the material.

Germline V gene sequence: CDR1 SGHAT, CDR2 FQDESV (reference sequence). The CDR3 covers 15 residues. V lost 4 bases, J lost 5 bases, and 9 bases stayed unmatched. The method was immunoSEQ multiplex PCR; TCRdb's version includes in-frame clones alone and lacks a portion of them. This sample has approximately 70,000 clones, with around 85% found just once. This sequence originates from a woman older than 75 with active or convalescent COVID-19. The source material was peripheral blood. The rearrangement joins TRBV11-1 to TRBJ1-1; 8 nucleotides line up with TRBD1. The CDR3 protein is CASSSRTGRRTEAFF. The CDR3, as DNA: TGTGCCAGCAGCTCACGGACAGGGCGAAGGACTGAAGCTTTCTTT.